This section outlines one TCR beta chain sequence together with its context. TCRdb passed the RT-PCR reads through MiXCR, listing each CDR3 protein once. The sample consists of 500,000 or so distinct CDR3 sequences, roughly 9.7% of them appearing once. These data originate in a study of response to subunit inactivated influenza vaccine. This CDR3 has 11 amino acids. Trimming took off 0 bases at V and 10 bases at J, with 6 bases between the two ends. The V gene's germline CDR1 is MNHEY and CDR2 SVGEGT. This chain uses TRBV6-2 or TRBV6-3 with TRBJ2-5; D unresolved. This material consisted of PBMCs from blood, taken about 6 weeks after vaccination. The sequence was obtained from a man over 45 who received an inactivated influenza vaccine. For the CDR3, the DNA is TGTGCCAGCAGTTACTCGGAGTTCCAGTACTTC. Encoded protein: CASSYSEFQYF.